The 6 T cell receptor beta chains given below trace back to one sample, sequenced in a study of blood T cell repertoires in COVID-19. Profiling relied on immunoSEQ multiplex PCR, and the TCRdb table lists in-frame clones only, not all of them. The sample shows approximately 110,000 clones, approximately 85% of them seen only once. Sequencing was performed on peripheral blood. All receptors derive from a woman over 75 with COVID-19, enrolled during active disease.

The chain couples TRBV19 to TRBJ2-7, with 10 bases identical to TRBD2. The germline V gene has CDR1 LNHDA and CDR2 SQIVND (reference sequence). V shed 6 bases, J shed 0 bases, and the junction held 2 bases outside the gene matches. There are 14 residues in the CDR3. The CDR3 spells CASRLAGSSYEQYF. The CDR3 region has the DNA TGTGCCAGTAGACTAGCGGGGAGCTCCTACGAGCAGTACTTC.

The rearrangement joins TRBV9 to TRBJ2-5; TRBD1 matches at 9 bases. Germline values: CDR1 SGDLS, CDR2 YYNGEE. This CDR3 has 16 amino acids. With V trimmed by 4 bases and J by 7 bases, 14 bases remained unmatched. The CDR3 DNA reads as TGTGCCAGCAGCTCAGGAATGGGACAGGGCGGTTCGACCCAGTACTTC. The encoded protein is CASSSGMGQGGSTQYF.

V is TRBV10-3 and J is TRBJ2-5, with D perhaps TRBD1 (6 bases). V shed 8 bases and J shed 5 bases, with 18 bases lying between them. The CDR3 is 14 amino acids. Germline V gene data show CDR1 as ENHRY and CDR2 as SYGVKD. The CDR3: CAISFRGGYETQYF. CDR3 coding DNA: TGTGCCATCTCATTCAGGGGCGGGTACGAGACCCAGTACTTC.

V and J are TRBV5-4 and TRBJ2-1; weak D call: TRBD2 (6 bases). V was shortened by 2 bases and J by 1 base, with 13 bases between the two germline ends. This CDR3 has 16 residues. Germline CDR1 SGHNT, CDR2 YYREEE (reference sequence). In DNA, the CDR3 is TGTGCCAGCAGCTTTGGCACTAGCTGGTCCTACAATGAGCAGTTCTTC. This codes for CASSFGTSWSYNEQFF.

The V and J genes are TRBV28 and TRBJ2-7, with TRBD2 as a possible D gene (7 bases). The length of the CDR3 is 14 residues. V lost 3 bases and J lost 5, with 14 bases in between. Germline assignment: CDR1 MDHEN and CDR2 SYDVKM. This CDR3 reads CASSFGGLRNEQYF. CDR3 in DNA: TGTGCCAGCAGTTTCGGGGGGCTCAGGAACGAGCAGTACTTC.

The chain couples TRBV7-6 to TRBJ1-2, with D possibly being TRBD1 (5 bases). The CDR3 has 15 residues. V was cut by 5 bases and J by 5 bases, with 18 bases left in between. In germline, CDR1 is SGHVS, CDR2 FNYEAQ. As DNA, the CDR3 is TGTGCCAGCAGCGGGGGGTTTGGTGCTGGATATGGCTACACCTTC. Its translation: CASSGGFGAGYGYTF.